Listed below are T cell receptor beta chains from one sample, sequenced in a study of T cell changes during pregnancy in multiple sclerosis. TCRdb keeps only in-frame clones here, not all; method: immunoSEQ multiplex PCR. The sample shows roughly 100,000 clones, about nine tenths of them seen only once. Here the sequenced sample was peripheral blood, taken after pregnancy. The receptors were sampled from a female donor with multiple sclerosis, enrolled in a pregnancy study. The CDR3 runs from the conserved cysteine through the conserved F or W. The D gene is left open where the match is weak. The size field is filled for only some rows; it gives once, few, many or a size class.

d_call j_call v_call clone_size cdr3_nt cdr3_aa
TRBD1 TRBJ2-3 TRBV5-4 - TGTGCCAGCAGCTTGGGGTCGGACAGGGGACGGGATACGCAGTATTTT CASSLGSDRGRDTQYF
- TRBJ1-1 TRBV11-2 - TGTGCCAGCAGCTTAGCTAGGAACACTGAAGCTTTCTTT CASSLARNTEAFF
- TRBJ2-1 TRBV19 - TGTGCCAGTAGTCCCCCTCTCAATGAGCAGTTCTTC CASSPPLNEQFF
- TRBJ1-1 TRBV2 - TGTGCCGGGGGGGGGACTGAAGCTTTCTTT CAGGGTEAFF
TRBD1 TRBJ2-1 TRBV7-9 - TGTGCCAGCAGCTTGGGGCAGGGGGCCTTGGATGAGCAGTTCTTC CASSLGQGALDEQFF
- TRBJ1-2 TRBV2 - TGTGCCAGCAGTGAAAATTGGGCCGCTTACTATGGCTACACCTTC CASSENWAAYYGYTF
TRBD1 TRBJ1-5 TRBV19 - TGTGCCAGTAACACACTGGGACAGTCGCTCAATCAGCCCCAGCATTTT CASNTLGQSLNQPQHF
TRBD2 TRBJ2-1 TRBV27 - TGTGCCAGCAGTTCCTCCCAGCGGGGGGGCCTCGGATACAATGAGCAGTTCTTC CASSSSQRGGLGYNEQFF
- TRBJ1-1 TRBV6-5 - TGTGCCAGCGGTCAGGGGACTGAAGCTTTCTTT CASGQGTEAFF
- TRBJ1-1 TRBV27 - - CASSFGEGSTEAFF
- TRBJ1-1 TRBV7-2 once TGTGCCAGCAGAAGGGGAACCGCTGAAGCTTTCTTT CASRRGTAEAFF
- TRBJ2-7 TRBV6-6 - TGTGCCAGCAGTCCCGAGGGGGGGCCCAACTACGAGCAGTACTTC CASSPEGGPNYEQYF
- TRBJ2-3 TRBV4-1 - TGCGCCAGCAGCCCCAGACAGCTAGGCACAGATACGCAGTATTTT CASSPRQLGTDTQYF
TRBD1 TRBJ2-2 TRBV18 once TGTGCCAGCTCACAGAGTTCACAGGGGGCGCGTAACACCGGGGAGCTGTTTTTT CASSQSSQGARNTGELFF
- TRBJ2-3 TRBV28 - TGTGCCAGCAGGCTAGGCATAACAGATACGCAGTATTTT CASRLGITDTQYF
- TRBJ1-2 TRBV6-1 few TGTGCCAGCAGTGAAGCGTTGAAAGACAGTTACCACTATGGCTACACCTTC CASSEALKDSYHYGYTF
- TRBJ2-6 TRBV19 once TGTGCCAGTAGTCCCCAGAAGACAGGCGCTGGGGCCAACGTCCTGACTTTC CASSPQKTGAGANVLTF
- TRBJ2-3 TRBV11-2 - TGTGCCAGCAGCTTCCGCAGGGTTGATACGCAGTATTTT CASSFRRVDTQYF
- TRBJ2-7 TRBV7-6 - TGTGCCAGCAGCCCGCCAGGGGGGACCTACGAGCAGTACTTC CASSPPGGTYEQYF
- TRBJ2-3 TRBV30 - TGTGCCTGGGCGGCGAATACGCAGTATTTT CAWAANTQYF
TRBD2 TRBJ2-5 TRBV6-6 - TGTGCCAGCAGCAGACTAGCGGGGGGCCAAGAGACCCAGTACTTC CASSRLAGGQETQYF
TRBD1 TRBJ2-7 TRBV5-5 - TGTGCCAGCAGCCGGGACAGAACCTACGAGCAGTACTTC CASSRDRTYEQYF
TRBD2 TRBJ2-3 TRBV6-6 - TGTGCCAGCAGCCGGAATAGCGGGGGGCTCACAGATACGCAGTATTTT CASSRNSGGLTDTQYF
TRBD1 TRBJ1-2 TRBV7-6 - TGTGCCAGCAGCCCTGACAGGGACTATGGCTACACCTTC CASSPDRDYGYTF
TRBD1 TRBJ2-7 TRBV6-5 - TGTGCCAGCAGTCTACGACAGGGCTACGAGCAGTACTTC CASSLRQGYEQYF
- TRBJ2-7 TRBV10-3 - TGTGCCATCACCGCGGGGTTAGGAGAGCAGTACTTC CAITAGLGEQYF
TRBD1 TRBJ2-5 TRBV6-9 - TGTGCCAGCAGCCTGGGACAGGTACAAGAGACCCAGTACTTC CASSLGQVQETQYF
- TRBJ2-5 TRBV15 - TGTGCCACCAGCAGCCGTAGTAGGGAGGTAGAGACCCAGTACTTC CATSSRSREVETQYF
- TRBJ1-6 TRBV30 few TGTGCCTGGAGGCTGGAGGGTGCGAATTCACCCCTCCACTTT CAWRLEGANSPLHF
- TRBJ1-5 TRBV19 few TGTGCCAGTAGTATAGATTGGTCGACAGGTCCCCAGCATTTT CASSIDWSTGPQHF
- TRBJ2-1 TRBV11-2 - TGTGCCAGCAGCTCTCAGACAGACTCACGGTTCTTC CASSSQTDSRFF
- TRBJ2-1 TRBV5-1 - TGCGCCAGCTCCGAACTTACAGGGGAGCAGTTCTTC CASSELTGEQFF
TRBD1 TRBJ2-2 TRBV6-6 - TGTGCCAGCAGGGCCCAGACAGGGGCCGGGGAGCTGTTTTTT CASRAQTGAGELFF
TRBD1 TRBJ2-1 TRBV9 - TGTGCCAGCAGCGTATGGGGACAGGCCTCGTATGAGCAGTTCTTC CASSVWGQASYEQFF
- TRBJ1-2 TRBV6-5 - TGTGCCAGCAGTTACCGGGACACTAACTATGGCTACACCTTC CASSYRDTNYGYTF
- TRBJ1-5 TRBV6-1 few TGTGCCAGCAGTGCGGAACGGGTTAGCAATCAGCCCCAGCATTTT CASSAERVSNQPQHF
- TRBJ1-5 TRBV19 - TGTGCCAGTAGTATCTGGATTCAGGTGGATCAGCCCCAGCATTTT CASSIWIQVDQPQHF
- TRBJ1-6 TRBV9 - TGTGCCAGCAGCGCGGGGGATTCACCCCTCCACTTT CASSAGDSPLHF
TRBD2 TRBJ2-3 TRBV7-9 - TGTGCCAGCAGCTCCGTTGAGCAGACTAGCGGAAACACAGATACGCAGTATTTT CASSSVEQTSGNTDTQYF
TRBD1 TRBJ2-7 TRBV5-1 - TGCGCCAGCAGCTTGCAGGGGGTAACCTACGAGCAGTACTTC CASSLQGVTYEQYF
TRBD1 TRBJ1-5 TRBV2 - TGTGCCAGCAGACGGGACAGGGGGCGCGTAAGCAATCAGCCCCAGCATTTT CASRRDRGRVSNQPQHF
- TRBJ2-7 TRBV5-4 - TGTGCCAGCAGTTTGGGAAAACTGAGCTCCTACGAGCAGTACTTC CASSLGKLSSYEQYF
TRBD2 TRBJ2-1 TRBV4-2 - TGTGCCAGCAGCCCCCGGGGACTAGCGGGGGAATGGGGTGAGCAGTTCTTC CASSPRGLAGEWGEQFF
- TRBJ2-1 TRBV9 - TGTGCCAGCAGCGTAGCGTCGGGATTTGACAATGAGCAGTTCTTC CASSVASGFDNEQFF
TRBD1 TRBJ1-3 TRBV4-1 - TGCGCCAGCAGCCACCTCGGACAGGAGGGCAGAAACACCATATATTTT CASSHLGQEGRNTIYF
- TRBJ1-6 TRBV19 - TGTGCCAGTACCCACCGCCGGACAGACGGATCACCCCTCCACTTT CASTHRRTDGSPLHF
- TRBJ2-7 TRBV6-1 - TGTGCCAGCAGTAGCAGGGTACGGGAGCAGTACTTC CASSSRVREQYF
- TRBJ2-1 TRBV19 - TGTGCCACCCTTGGCCCCCATAATGAGCAGTTCTTC CATLGPHNEQFF
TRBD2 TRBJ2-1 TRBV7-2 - TGTGCCAGCAGCTTCACTAGCGGGGGCTCTTACAATGAGCAGTTCTTC CASSFTSGGSYNEQFF